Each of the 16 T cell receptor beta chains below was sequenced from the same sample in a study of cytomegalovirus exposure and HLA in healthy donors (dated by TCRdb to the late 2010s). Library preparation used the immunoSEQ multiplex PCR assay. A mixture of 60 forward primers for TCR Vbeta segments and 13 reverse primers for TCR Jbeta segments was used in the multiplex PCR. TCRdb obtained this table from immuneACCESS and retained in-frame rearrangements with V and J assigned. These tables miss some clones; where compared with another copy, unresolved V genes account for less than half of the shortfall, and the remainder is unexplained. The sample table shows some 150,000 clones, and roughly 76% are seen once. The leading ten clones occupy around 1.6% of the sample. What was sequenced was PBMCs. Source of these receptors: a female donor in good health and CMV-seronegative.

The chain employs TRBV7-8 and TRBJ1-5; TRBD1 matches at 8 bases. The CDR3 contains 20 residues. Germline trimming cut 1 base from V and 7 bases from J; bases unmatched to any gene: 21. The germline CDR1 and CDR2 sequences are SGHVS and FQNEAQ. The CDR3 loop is CASSLGVEGLDRGPGQPQHF. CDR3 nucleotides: TGTGCCAGCAGCTTAGGCGTCGAAGGCTTAGACAGGGGACCGGGACAGCCCCAGCATTTT. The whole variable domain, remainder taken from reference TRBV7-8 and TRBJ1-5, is GAGVSQSPRYKVAKRGQDVALRCDPISGHVSLFWYQQALGQGPEFLTYFQNEAQLDKSGLPSDRFFAERPEGSVSTLKIQRTQQEDSAVYLCASSLGVEGLDRGPGQPQHFGDGTRLSIL.

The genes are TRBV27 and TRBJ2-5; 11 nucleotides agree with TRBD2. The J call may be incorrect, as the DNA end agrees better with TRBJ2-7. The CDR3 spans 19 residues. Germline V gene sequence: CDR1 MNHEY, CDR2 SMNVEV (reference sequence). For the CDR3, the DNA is TGTGCCAGCAGATTCCTACGCCTACTAGCGGGAGTAGGCAGCTACGAGCAGTACTTC. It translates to CASRFLRLLAGVGSYEQYF.

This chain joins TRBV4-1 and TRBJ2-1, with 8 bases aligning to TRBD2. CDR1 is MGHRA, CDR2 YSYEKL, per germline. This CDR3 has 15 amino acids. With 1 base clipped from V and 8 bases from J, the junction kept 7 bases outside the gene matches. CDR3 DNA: TGCGCCAGCAGCCAAGTCGGGAGGGCGGGGGATGAGCAGTTCTTC. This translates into CASSQVGRAGDEQFF.

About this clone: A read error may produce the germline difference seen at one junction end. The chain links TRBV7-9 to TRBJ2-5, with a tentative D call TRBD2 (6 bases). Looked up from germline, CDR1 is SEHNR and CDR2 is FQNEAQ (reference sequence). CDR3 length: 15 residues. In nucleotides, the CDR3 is TGTTCCAGCAGCTTGGACGGGAGAGGGTGGGAGACCCAGTACTTC. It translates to CSSSLDGRGWETQYF.

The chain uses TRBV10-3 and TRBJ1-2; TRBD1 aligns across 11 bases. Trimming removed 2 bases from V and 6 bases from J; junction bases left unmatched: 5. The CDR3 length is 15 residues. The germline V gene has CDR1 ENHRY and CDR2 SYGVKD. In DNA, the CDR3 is TGTGCCATCAGTGAGCGGACAGGGGGCACGAATGGCTACACCTTC. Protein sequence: CAISERTGGTNGYTF.

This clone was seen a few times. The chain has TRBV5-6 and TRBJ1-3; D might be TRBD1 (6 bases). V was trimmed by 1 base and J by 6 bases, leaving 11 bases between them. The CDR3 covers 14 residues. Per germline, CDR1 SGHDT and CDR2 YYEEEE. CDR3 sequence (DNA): TGTGCCAGCAGCTTGTCGCAGGGGACAAACACCATATATTTT. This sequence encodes CASSLSQGTNTIYF.

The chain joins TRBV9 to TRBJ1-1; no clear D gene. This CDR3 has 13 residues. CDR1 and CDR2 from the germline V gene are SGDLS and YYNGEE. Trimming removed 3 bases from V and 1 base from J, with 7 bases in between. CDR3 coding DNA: TGTGCCAGCAGCGAACAGACGAACACTGAAGCTTTCTTT. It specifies CASSEQTNTEAFF.

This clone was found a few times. The CDR3 protein is CASRGQGRPEAFF. In DNA form, the CDR3 reads TGTGCCAGCAGGGGACAGGGGAGGCCTGAAGCTTTCTTT. The chain recombines TRBV7-9 with TRBJ1-1, with 10 bases that match TRBD1. The CDR3 totals 13 residues. Trimming removed 6 bases from V and 6 bases from J; junction bases left unmatched: 4. Germline-derived CDR1 and CDR2 are SEHNR and FQNEAQ (reference sequence).

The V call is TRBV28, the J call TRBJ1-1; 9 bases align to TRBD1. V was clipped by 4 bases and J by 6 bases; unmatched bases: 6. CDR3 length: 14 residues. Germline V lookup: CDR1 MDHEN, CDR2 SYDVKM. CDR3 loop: CASSSTGGLAEAFF. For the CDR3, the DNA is TGTGCCAGCAGTTCCACAGGGGGCTTAGCTGAAGCTTTCTTT.

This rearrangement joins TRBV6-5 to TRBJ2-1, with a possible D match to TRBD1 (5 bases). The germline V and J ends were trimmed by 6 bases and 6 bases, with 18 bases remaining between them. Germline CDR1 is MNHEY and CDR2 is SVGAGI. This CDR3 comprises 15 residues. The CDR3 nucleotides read TGTGCCAGCAGCTCATTCGACAGAGCCCCCAATGAGCAGTTCTTC. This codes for CASSSFDRAPNEQFF.

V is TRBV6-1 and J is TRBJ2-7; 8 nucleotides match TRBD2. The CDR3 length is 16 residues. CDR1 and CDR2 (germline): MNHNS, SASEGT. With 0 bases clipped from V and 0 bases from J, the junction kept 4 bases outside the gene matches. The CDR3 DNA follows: TGTGCCAGCAGTGAAGCGGTACTAGCGGTCTCCTACGAGCAGTACTTC. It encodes CASSEAVLAVSYEQYF.

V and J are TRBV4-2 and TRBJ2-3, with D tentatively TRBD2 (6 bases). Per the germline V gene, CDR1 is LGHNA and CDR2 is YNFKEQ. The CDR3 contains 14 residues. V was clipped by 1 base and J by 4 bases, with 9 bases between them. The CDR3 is CASSQGRGSDTQYF. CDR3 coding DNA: TGTGCCAGCAGCCAAGGGCGGGGCTCAGATACGCAGTATTTT.

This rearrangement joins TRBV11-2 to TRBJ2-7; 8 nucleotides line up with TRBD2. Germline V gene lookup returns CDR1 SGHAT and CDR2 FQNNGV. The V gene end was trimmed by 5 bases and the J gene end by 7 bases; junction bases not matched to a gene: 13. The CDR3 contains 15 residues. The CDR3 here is CASSTWGLGGQEQYF. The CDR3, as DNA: TGTGCCAGCAGCACGTGGGGACTAGGAGGTCAGGAGCAGTACTTC.

CDR3 protein: CASSLGTSGGSVETQYF. For the CDR3, the DNA is TGTGCCAGCAGCTTGGGGACTAGCGGGGGGTCCGTAGAGACCCAGTACTTC. This chain connects TRBV5-4 to TRBJ2-5; 14 nucleotides agree with TRBD2. The CDR3 sequence is 17 residues long. J lost 4 bases, V lost 0 bases, and 5 bases had no gene match. The germline CDR1 and CDR2 sequences are SGHNT and YYREEE (reference sequence).

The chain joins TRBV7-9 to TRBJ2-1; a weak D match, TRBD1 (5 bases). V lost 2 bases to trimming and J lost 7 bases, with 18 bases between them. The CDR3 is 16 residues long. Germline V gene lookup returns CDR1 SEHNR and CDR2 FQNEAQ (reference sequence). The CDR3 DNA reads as TGTGCCAGCAGCTTACTTCCAGGCAGGGTTTTTAATGAGCAGTTCTTC. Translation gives CASSLLPGRVFNEQFF.

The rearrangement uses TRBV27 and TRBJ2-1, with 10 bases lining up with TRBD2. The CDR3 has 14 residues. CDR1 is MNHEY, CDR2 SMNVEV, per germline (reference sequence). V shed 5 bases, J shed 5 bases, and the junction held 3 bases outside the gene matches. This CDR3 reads CASSIAGGNNEQFF. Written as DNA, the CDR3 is TGTGCCAGCAGTATAGCGGGAGGAAACAATGAGCAGTTCTTC.